The rows below give T cell receptor beta chains drawn from one sample of a study of early T cells in non-severe SARS-CoV-2 infection. MiXCR was run by TCRdb on the 5' RACE reads, yielding one entry per CDR3 protein. The data hold more than 50,000 distinct CDR3 sequences, with roughly 12% observed a single time. This sample comprised whole blood, obtained at baseline. Source of these receptors: an adult who was a healthcare worker with PCR-confirmed SARS-CoV-2 infection or an uninfected control (not recorded which). The CDR3 runs from the conserved cysteine through the conserved F or W.

v_call cdr3_aa
TRBV2 CASSQDRANTGELFF
TRBV10-3 CAISDLEGTEAFF
TRBV6-5 CASSYSTGELFF
TRBV7-9 CASSSSGMAKSSYNEQFF
TRBV5-4 CASSLANTNYGYTF
TRBV7-2 CASSLVVQGGTEAFF
TRBV11-2 CATGTSAAYEQYF
TRBV12-3/TRBV12-4 CASSSTGNAEAFF
TRBV20-1 CSARPWADTQYF
TRBV29-1 CSVESLSYNEQFF
TRBV12-5 CASGPPQGREAFF
TRBV6-4 CASSGTSGSDEQFF
TRBV5-6 CASSLVSYYNEQFF
TRBV2 CASSGGEKDYEQYF
TRBV7-8 CASSLVGQGAADTQYF
TRBV5-5 CASSPRVIRGMNTGELFF